Following are 9 T cell receptor beta chains from one sample sequenced in a study of control samples from healthy donors and cancer patients. Sequencing was performed with immunoSEQ multiplex PCR; in TCRdb, only in-frame clones are kept and a portion is missing. The sample includes approximately 70,000 clones, approximately 86% of them seen just once. The sequencing sample was made of blood. These TCRs come from a man in his 60s in good health.

The genes are TRBV18 and TRBJ2-1; D possibly uses TRBD1 or TRBD2 (6 bases each). With 8 bases removed from V and 0 bases from J, the gap between germline ends came to 17 bases. CDR1 is KGHSH, CDR2 LQKENI, per germline. CDR3 length: 16 residues. The CDR3 bases are TGTGCCAGCCTAGACGGGGGCGGAAGCTCCTACAATGAGCAGTTCTTC. It specifies CASLDGGGSSYNEQFF.

This clone appeared a few times. V gene TRBV7-9 combines with J gene TRBJ1-5, with D unresolved. V shed 4 bases and J shed 0 bases, with 7 bases lying between them. CDR3 length: 14 residues. CDR1 is SEHNR and CDR2 is FQNEAQ in the germline V gene (reference sequence). The chain's CDR3 is CASSYHSSNQPQHF. The CDR3 bases are TGTGCCAGCAGCTACCATAGTAGCAATCAGCCCCAGCATTTT.

The chain uses TRBV5-1 and TRBJ1-6; 7 nucleotides agree with TRBD1. The V gene's germline CDR1 is SGHRS and CDR2 YFSETQ. This CDR3 has 15 amino acids. The trim removed 0 bases at V and 9 bases at J, leaving 6 bases unmatched. For the CDR3, the DNA is TGCGCCAGCAGCTTGGGGGACAGTTTAGGTTCACCCCTCCACTTT. Translating it yields CASSLGDSLGSPLHF.

The chain is built from TRBV29-1 and TRBJ2-5, with 13 bases fitting TRBD2. The germline gives CDR1 SQVTM, CDR2 ANQGSEA. The V and J ends lost 6 bases and 5 bases, in that order; junction bases with no gene match: 12. The CDR3 is made up of 16 amino acids. The CDR3 here is CSVGLAGEGRGETQYF. In DNA, the CDR3 is TGCAGCGTAGGACTAGCGGGAGAGGGTCGAGGTGAGACCCAGTACTTC.

CDR3 sequence reads: CASSWTGIYGGYTF. The CDR3 DNA reads TGTGCCAGCAGTTGGACAGGGATATATGGGGGCTACACCTTC. V is TRBV6-5 and J is TRBJ1-2; 8 bases fit TRBD1. After removal of 4 bases from V and 8 bases from J, the junction contained 9 bases not matched to a gene. The CDR3 is 14 residues long. Germline V gene data show CDR1 as MNHEY and CDR2 as SVGAGI.

The V call is TRBV3-1 (or the pseudogene TRBV3-2), the J call TRBJ2-7; 8 bases agree with TRBD2. The CDR3 covers 16 residues. CDR1 and CDR2 from the germline V gene are LGHDT and YNNKEL (reference sequence). V gave up 4 bases and J gave up 0 bases; unmatched junction bases: 8. CDR3 sequence (DNA): TGTGCCAGCAGCCCCTTTGCGGGAGGCCCCTCCTACGAGCAGTACTTC. It translates to CASSPFAGGPSYEQYF.

The chain employs TRBV18 and TRBJ2-1; D unresolved. CDR1 and CDR2 (germline): KGHSH, LQKENI. V dropped 4 bases and J dropped 3 bases, with 16 bases sitting between them. This CDR3 region has 16 residues. The CDR3 spells CASSRIARSYYNEQFF. The CDR3 bases are TGTGCCAGCTCACGAATCGCGAGGTCCTACTACAATGAGCAGTTCTTC.

This chain joins TRBV6-5 and TRBJ2-5; TRBD1 is a possible D gene (5 bases). This CDR3 contains 13 residues. The V gene's germline CDR1 is MNHEY and CDR2 SVGAGI. The V end lost 1 base, the J end lost 4 bases, and 7 bases lay between the germline ends. The CDR3 region has the DNA TGTGCCAGCAGTTACTGGACAAGAGAGACCCAGTACTTC. This codes for CASSYWTRETQYF.

This clone has more than one count but fewer than ten. The V gene is TRBV19, the J gene TRBJ1-1; tentative D call: TRBD1 (6 bases). Germline CDR1 reads LNHDA; CDR2 reads SQIVND (reference sequence). V lost 8 bases to trimming and J lost 7 bases, with 20 bases between them. This CDR3 contains 14 residues. Here the CDR3 reads CASGGTGTGREAFF. CDR3 sequence (DNA): TGTGCCAGTGGGGGAACAGGGACTGGTCGTGAAGCTTTCTTT.